This passage covers 14 T cell receptor beta chains from one sample sequenced in a study of blood T cells in healthy people across ages. Next came a second PCR, run for about 7 to 12 cycles, which used a sample-barcoded 5' primer along with a J-beta primer mix. TCRdb processed the 5' RACE reads anew with MiXCR; each CDR3 protein has one entry. This sample has some 1.5 million distinct CDR3 sequences, with 42% found just once. The sample taken for sequencing was blood. These receptors were taken from a woman between 18 and 29 years old in good health.

This clonotype has more than one count but fewer than ten. The chain is built from TRBV4-2 and TRBJ1-4; a possible D gene is TRBD1 (5 bases). CDR3 length equals 17 residues. V lost 1 base to trimming and J lost 7 bases, with 19 bases between them. CDR1 is LGHNA and CDR2 is YNFKEQ in the germline V gene. Written as DNA, the CDR3 is TGTGCCAGCAGCCAAGTATTAGGCAGGGTGGTAGTTGAAAAACTGTTTTTT. It yields the protein CASSQVLGRVVVEKLFF.

This clonotype was seen only a few times. The chain links TRBV12-3 or TRBV12-4 to TRBJ2-3; no clear D. The ends were cut back, 3 bases at V and 1 base at J, with 11 bases in the middle. CDR3 length equals 15 residues. The CDR3: CASSLPIAGTDTQYF. In nucleotides, the CDR3 is TGTGCCAGCAGTTTGCCGATCGCGGGCACAGATACGCAGTATTTT.

With regard to this clonotype: At one of its ends the junction is not consistent with the germline gene, which may arise from a read error. The CDR3 reads CTIRNRDPHEQFF. The CDR3 nucleotides read TGTACCATCAGGAACAGGGACCCCCATGAGCAGTTCTTC. The rearrangement joins TRBV10-3 to TRBJ2-1, with a possible D match to TRBD1 (6 bases). Germline-derived CDR1 and CDR2 are ENHRY and SYGVKD. This CDR3 region has 13 residues.

This clonotype was picked up one time. The chain carries TRBV4-3 and TRBJ1-3; D is unclear. Germline V gene sequence: CDR1 LGHNA, CDR2 YSLEER. V shed 0 bases and J shed 8 bases, with 8 bases lying between them. There are 13 residues in the CDR3. CDR3 bases: TGCGCCAGCAGCCAAGATTCGGCCGACACCATATATTTT. This codes for CASSQDSADTIYF.

The chain recombines TRBV20-1 with TRBJ1-4; 8 bases are shared with TRBD1. With V trimmed by 6 bases and J by 4 bases, 19 bases remained unmatched. The germline V gene has CDR1 DFQATT and CDR2 SNEGSKA (reference sequence). This CDR3 has 18 residues. The CDR3 loop reads CSAPTAGQGASINEKLFF. CDR3 nucleotides: TGCAGTGCGCCTACGGCGGGGCAGGGGGCGTCGATTAATGAAAAACTGTTTTTT.

This clonotype has more than one count but fewer than ten. A much larger clone differs by one base, so this may be a read error. This chain connects TRBV20-1 to TRBJ2-5; tentatively, D is TRBD1 (6 bases). The ends were cut back, 2 bases at V and 3 bases at J, with 7 bases in the middle. Germline V gene lookup returns CDR1 DFQATT and CDR2 SNEGSKA (reference sequence). The CDR3 length is 12 residues. The CDR3 DNA reads as TGCAGTGCTAGACAGGGGAAAGAGACCCAGTACTTC. This codes for CSARQGKETQYF.

The chain employs TRBV27 and TRBJ2-5, with 10 bases matching TRBD2. V shed 5 bases, J shed 11 bases, and the junction held 17 bases outside the gene matches. From germline, CDR1 is MNHEY and CDR2 SMNVEV (reference sequence). This CDR3 comprises 16 residues. The CDR3 coding sequence is TGTGCCAGCAGTCCAACCTTAAGCGGGAGGGGGACCAAGCAGTACTTC. Protein product: CASSPTLSGRGTKQYF.

The V gene is TRBV19, the J gene TRBJ1-1, with 7 bases identical to TRBD1. Germline-derived CDR1 and CDR2 are LNHDA and SQIVND (reference sequence). The CDR3 spans 14 residues. V gave up 6 bases and J gave up 7 bases; unmatched junction bases: 11. As DNA, the CDR3 is TGTGCCAGTAGGCCAACTTCCGGGACAGATGAAGCTTTCTTT. Encoded protein: CASRPTSGTDEAFF.

This chain uses TRBV11-2 with TRBJ2-3, with D uncertain. CDR1 and CDR2 (germline): SGHAT, FQNNGV. This CDR3 is 15 amino acids long. V dropped 5 bases and J dropped 1 base, with 13 bases sitting between them. Here the CDR3 DNA reads TGTGCCAGCAGCCAAGTAGCCCAGCGCACAGATACGCAGTATTTT. This codes for CASSQVAQRTDTQYF.

In this sample, this clonotype turned up a few times. The V gene is TRBV10-3, the J gene TRBJ2-1, with 7 positions matching TRBD1. CDR1 and CDR2 (germline): ENHRY, SYGVKD. The CDR3 has 14 residues. The J segment lost 7 bases and the V segment lost 11 bases, leaving 14 bases of the junction unmatched. The CDR3 here is CAVGTATLRNEQFF. CDR3 DNA sequence: TGTGCCGTTGGGACAGCTACCCTTAGAAATGAGCAGTTCTTC.

This chain uses TRBV29-1 with TRBJ2-2; D gene unclear. Trimming took off 8 bases at V and 5 bases at J, with 15 bases between the two ends. This CDR3 is built from 13 residues. Germline CDR1 reads SQVTM; CDR2 reads ANQGSEA. The CDR3 sequence: CSSQDGTTGELFF. CDR3 nucleotide sequence: TGCAGCTCCCAGGACGGAACTACCGGGGAGCTGTTTTTT.

This clonotype was found a few times. The chain carries TRBV4-3 and TRBJ2-7, with TRBD1 matching 7 bases. Trimming took 0 bases from V and 2 from J; bases not matched to a gene: 7. CDR1 is LGHNA, CDR2 YSLEER, per germline. This CDR3 has 16 amino acids. CDR3 DNA sequence: TGCGCCAGCAGCCAAGAAATAGGGACAGAGGCCTACGAGCAGTACTTC. This translates into CASSQEIGTEAYEQYF.

In this sample, this clonotype turned up a few times. The chain combines TRBV29-1 with TRBJ2-7; D is ambiguous. The CDR3 is made up of 12 amino acids. CDR1 SQVTM and CDR2 ANQGSEA come from the germline V gene. The V end was cut by 4 bases, the J end by 0 bases, with 7 bases between. CDR3 in DNA: TGCAGCGTTGGTCGGGTCTCCTACGAGCAGTACTTC. Translation: CSVGRVSYEQYF.

This clonotype was observed a few times. This chain links TRBV6-5 with TRBJ2-3; 7 bases match TRBD2. Germline V gene data show CDR1 as MNHEY and CDR2 as SVGAGI. Unmatched junction bases numbered 3, after V lost 7 bases and J lost 5 bases. This CDR3 contains 12 residues. CDR3 residues: CASISGGDTQYF. CDR3 bases: TGTGCCAGCATCTCGGGAGGAGATACGCAGTATTTT.